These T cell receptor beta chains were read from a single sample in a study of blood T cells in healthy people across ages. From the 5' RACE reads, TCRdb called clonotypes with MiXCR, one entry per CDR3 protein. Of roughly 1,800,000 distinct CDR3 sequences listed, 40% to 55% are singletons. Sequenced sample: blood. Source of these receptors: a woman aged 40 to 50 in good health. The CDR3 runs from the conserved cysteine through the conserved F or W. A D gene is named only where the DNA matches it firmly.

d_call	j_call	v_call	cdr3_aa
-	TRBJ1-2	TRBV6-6	CASSYSEGGYLYGYTF
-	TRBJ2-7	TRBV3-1	CASSQDGQGFSYEQYF
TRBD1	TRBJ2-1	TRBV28	CASRTGTHEQFF
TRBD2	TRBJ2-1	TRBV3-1	CASSQDTSGGHSSYNEQFF
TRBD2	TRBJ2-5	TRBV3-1	CASSHTFGVGGAVRETQYF
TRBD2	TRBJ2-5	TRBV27	CASSTGGSETQYF
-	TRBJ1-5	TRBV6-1	CASSEGTALGQPQHF
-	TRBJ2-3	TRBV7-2	CASGGLGRTDTQYF
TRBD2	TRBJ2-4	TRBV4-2	CASSQVAGLEAQNIQYF
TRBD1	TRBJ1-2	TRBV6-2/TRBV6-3	CASRPRDRQSYGYTF
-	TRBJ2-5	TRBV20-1	CSARDQGRRETQYF
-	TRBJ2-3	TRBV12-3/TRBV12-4	CASRLRGDTQYF
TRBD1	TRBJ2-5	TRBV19	CASAPGDRRHEQYF
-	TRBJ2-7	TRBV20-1	CSAWLPPYEQYF
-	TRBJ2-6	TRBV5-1	CASRAGPSSGANVLTF
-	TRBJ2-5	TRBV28	CANSLLQGTQYF
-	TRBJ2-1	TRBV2	CASSGERLRGQFF
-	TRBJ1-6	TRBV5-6	CASSSRRTDRLSPLHF
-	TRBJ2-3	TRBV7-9	CASSPPGADTYTQYF
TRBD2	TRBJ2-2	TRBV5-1	CASSSGLAGVPGELFF
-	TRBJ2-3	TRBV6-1	CASSEGLLKTDTQYF
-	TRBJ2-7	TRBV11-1	CASSLGLRNEQYF
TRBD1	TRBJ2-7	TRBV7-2	CASSLTRSQGAREQYF
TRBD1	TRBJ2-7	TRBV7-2	CASSTRTGQGDYEQYF
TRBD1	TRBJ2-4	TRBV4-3	CASSQEGTEGNIQYF
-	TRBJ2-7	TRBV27	CASTPLWFHEQYF
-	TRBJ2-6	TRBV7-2	CASSLRGLGMHSSGANVLTF
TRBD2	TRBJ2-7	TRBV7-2	CASSPRLAVGNEQFF
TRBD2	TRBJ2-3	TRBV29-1	CRTSAQRGTPDTQYF
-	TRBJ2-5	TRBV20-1	CSAAWDRQETQYF
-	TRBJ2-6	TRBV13	CASTGVGSGANVLTF
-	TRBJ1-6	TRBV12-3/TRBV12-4	CASSKPGWYNSPLHF